Listed below are T cell receptor beta chains from one sample, sequenced in a study of blood T cell repertoires in COVID-19. Clones were sequenced by immunoSEQ multiplex PCR, and TCRdb holds only the in-frame ones, with some missing. Counted here are 250,000 to 350,000 clones, roughly 91% occurring once; the ten biggest clones make up more than 0.75%. The sample consisted of peripheral blood. Receptor source: a young man with acute or convalescent COVID-19. Each CDR3 is given with its conserved first and last residue. D genes are given only for firm matches. Not all rows give a size; the values are once, few, many and, for expanded clones, a class.

J | size | V | D | DNA | CDR3
TRBJ2-3 | . | TRBV29-1 | TRBD1 | TGCAGCGTTTGGGCGAGGAGGACAGGGGGCATGGATACGCAGTATTTT | CSVWARRTGGMDTQYF
TRBJ1-1 | . | TRBV11-2 | . | TGTGCCAGCAGCTTAGGCGGACAGCTCACTGAAGCTTTCTTT | CASSLGGQLTEAFF
TRBJ2-1 | . | TRBV5-1 | . | TGCGCCAGCAGCCGTGGCGGGTACAATGAGCAGTTCTTC | CASSRGGYNEQFF
TRBJ2-5 | once | TRBV29-1 | TRBD1 | TGCAGCGTCGACAGGGGGCGAGGGGAGACCCAGTACTTC | CSVDRGRGETQYF
TRBJ2-5 | . | TRBV7-2 | TRBD2 | TGTGCCAGCAGCTCCAACCGGGGGGGTCGGGAGACCCAGTACTTC | CASSSNRGGRETQYF
TRBJ1-3 | . | TRBV19 | . | TGTGCCAGTAGTATCCGGTCAGGAAACACCATATATTTT | CASSIRSGNTIYF
TRBJ1-3 | . | TRBV30 | TRBD1 | TGTGCCTGGACGGCAGGGGGCCCTGGAAACACCATATATTTT | CAWTAGGPGNTIYF
TRBJ2-1 | . | TRBV7-9 | TRBD1 | TGTGCCAGCAACCTCGGACAGGGGGTCAGGAATGAGCAGTTCTTC | CASNLGQGVRNEQFF
TRBJ2-7 | . | TRBV30 | . | TGTGCCTGGAGTGCCCTAGGCGAGCAGTACTTC | CAWSALGEQYF
TRBJ2-1 | . | TRBV6-1 | TRBD2 | TGTGCCAGCAGTGAATTCAGCGGGGGCAGGCAGTTCTTC | CASSEFSGGRQFF
TRBJ1-1 | once | TRBV5-4 | . | TGTGCCAGCAGCCCCAGGGGTGGTAACACTGAAGCTTTCTTT | CASSPRGGNTEAFF
TRBJ1-2 | once | TRBV6-5 | TRBD1 | TGTGCCAGCAGTATACGGACAGGGGAAGATGGCTACACCTTC | CASSIRTGEDGYTF
TRBJ2-1 | . | TRBV7-3 | TRBD2 | TGTGCCAGCAGCTTAAACCCTAGCGGGGCCTCCTACAATGAGCAGTTCTTC | CASSLNPSGASYNEQFF
TRBJ1-1 | . | TRBV7-9 | . | TGTGCCAGCAGCCCAGGGGAGTCTGAAGCTTTCTTT | CASSPGESEAFF
TRBJ2-6 | . | TRBV29-1 | . | TGCAGCGTGAAGGGTATGGAGGGTTCTGGGGCCAACGTCCTGACTTTC | CSVKGMEGSGANVLTF
TRBJ2-7 | . | TRBV6-5 | . | TGTGCCAGCAGGCTACGGGAGATATACGAGCAGTACTTC | CASRLREIYEQYF
TRBJ1-1 | . | TRBV6-6 | TRBD1 | TGTGCCAGCAGCCCGACAGGGGGATTCCCTGAAGCTTTCTTT | CASSPTGGFPEAFF